This TCR beta chain emerged from a study of neurological immune-mediated disorders. Synthesis of cDNA was accomplished via 5'RACE employing 10-nucleotide random UMIs. Each CDR3 protein gets one entry after TCRdb re-called the 5' RACE reads with MiXCR. Among around 41,000 distinct CDR3 sequences listed, about 14% were seen once. The CDR3 has 15 residues. Looked up from germline, CDR1 is ENHRY and CDR2 is SYGVKD. Trimming removed 0 bases at V and 8 bases at J, with 13 bases between. In this sample, this clonotype turned up many times. Sequencing was carried out using CD4+ T cells from blood. The sequence was collected from a woman aged 55-69 years with HTLV-1-associated myelopathy (HAM/TSP). The rearrangement uses TRBV10-3 and TRBJ1-4; possibly TRBD1 for D (6 bases). CDR3 loop: CAISESGRGSEKLFF. Written as DNA, the CDR3 is TGTGCCATCAGTGAGTCGGGGAGGGGGAGCGAAAAACTGTTTTTT.